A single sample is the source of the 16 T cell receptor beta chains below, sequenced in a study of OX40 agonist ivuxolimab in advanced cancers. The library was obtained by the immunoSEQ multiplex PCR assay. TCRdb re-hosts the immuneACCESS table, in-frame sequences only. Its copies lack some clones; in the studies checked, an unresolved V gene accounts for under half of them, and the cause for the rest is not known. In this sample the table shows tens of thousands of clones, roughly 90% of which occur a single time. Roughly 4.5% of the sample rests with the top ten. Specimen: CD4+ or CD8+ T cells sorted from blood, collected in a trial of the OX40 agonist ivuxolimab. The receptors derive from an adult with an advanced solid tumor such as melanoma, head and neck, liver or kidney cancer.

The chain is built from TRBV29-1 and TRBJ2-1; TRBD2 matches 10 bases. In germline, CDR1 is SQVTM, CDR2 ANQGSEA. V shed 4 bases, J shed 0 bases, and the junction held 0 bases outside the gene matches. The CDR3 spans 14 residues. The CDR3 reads CSVASGSSYNEQFF. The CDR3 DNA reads TGCAGCGTTGCTAGCGGGAGCTCCTACAATGAGCAGTTCTTC.

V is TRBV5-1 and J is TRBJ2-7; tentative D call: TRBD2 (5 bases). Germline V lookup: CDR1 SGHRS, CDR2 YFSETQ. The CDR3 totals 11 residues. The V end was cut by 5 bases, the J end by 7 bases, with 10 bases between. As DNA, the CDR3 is TGCGCCAGCAGGGGAGAAACGGAGCAGTACTTC. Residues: CASRGETEQYF.

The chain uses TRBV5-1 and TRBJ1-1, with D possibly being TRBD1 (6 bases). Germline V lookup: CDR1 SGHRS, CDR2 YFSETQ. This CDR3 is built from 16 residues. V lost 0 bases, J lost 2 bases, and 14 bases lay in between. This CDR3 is CASSLVGQGTNTEAFF. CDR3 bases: TGCGCCAGCAGCTTGGTAGGTCAGGGGACTAACACTGAAGCTTTCTTT.

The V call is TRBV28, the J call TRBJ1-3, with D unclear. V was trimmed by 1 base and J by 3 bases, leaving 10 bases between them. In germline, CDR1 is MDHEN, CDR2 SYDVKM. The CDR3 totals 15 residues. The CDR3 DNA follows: TGTGCCAGCAGTTTATATAATACAGTTGGAAACACCATATATTTT. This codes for CASSLYNTVGNTIYF.

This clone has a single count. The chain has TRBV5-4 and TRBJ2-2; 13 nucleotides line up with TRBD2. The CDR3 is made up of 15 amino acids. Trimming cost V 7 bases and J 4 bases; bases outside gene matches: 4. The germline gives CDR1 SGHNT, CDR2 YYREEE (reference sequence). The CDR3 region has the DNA TGTGCCAGCTCGGGACTAGCGGGACCCACCGGGGAGCTGTTTTTT. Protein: CASSGLAGPTGELFF.

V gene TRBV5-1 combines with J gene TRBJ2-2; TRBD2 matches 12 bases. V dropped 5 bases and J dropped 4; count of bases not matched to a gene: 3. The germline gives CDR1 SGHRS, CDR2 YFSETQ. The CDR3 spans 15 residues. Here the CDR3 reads CASRTSGGLTGELFF. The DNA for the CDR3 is TGCGCCAGCAGGACTAGCGGGGGTCTCACCGGGGAGCTGTTTTTT.

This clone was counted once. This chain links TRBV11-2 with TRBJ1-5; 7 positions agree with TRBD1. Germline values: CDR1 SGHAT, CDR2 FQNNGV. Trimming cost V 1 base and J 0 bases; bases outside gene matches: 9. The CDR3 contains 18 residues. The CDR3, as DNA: TGTGCCAGCAGCTTAGCAGACAGGGAGAGACGTAGCAATCAGCCCCAGCATTTT. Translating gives CASSLADRERRSNQPQHF.

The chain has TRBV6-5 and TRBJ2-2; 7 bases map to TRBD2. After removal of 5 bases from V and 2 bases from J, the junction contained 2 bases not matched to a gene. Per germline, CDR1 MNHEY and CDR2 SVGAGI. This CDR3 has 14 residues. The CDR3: CASSPGGNTGELFF. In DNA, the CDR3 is TGTGCCAGCAGTCCGGGGGGAAACACCGGGGAGCTGTTTTTT.

CDR3 residues: CASRDPGRSSYEQYF. Written as DNA, the CDR3 is TGTGCCAGTAGAGATCCGGGACGGTCCTCCTACGAGCAGTACTTC. This chain connects TRBV19 to TRBJ2-7; D may correspond to TRBD1 or TRBD2 (5 bases each). From germline, CDR1 is LNHDA and CDR2 SQIVND (reference sequence). This CDR3 region has 15 residues. The V gene lost 6 bases and the J gene lost 0 bases, with 15 bases spanning the gap.

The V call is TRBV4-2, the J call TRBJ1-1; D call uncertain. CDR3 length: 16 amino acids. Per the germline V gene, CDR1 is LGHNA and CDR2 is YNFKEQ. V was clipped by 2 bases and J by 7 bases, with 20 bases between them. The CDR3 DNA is TGTGCCAGCAGCCAACTCCTTTCGGGTCCCGATTTTGAAGCTTTCTTT. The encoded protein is CASSQLLSGPDFEAFF.

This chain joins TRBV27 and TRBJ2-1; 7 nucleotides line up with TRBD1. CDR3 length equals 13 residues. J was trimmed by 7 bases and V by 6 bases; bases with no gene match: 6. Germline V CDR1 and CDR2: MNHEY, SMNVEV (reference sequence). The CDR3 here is CASRDRVGNEQFF. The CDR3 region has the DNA TGTGCCAGCAGAGACAGGGTTGGAAATGAGCAGTTCTTC.

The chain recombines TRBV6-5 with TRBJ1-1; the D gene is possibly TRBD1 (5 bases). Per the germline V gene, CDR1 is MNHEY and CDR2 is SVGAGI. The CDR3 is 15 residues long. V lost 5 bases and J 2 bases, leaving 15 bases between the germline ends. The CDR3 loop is CASSHTTTANTEAFF. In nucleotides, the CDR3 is TGTGCCAGCAGTCACACCACGACAGCTAACACTGAAGCTTTCTTT.

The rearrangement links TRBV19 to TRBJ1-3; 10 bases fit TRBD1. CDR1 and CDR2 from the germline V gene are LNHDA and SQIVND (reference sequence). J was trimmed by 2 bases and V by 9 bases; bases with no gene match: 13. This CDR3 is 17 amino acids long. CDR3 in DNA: TGTGCCAGCGCCCGGGACAGGGGTACCGAGACTGGAAACACCATATATTTT. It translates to CASARDRGTETGNTIYF.

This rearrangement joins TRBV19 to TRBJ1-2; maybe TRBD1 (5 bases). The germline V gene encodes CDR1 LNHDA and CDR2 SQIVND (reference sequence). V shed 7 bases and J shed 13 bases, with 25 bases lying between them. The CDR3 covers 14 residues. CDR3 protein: CASKMGRESAGGTF. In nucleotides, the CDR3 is TGTGCCAGTAAAATGGGCAGGGAGTCCGCCGGCGGCACCTTC.

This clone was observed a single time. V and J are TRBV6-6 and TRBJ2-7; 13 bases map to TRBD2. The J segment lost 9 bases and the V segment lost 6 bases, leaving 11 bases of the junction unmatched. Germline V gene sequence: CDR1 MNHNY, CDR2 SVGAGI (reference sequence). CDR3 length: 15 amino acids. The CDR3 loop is CASSQPGLAGQGQYF. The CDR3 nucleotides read TGTGCCAGCAGCCAACCGGGACTAGCGGGGCAGGGGCAGTACTTC.

CDR3 amino acids: CASSHRRDGRGVNEQFF. CDR3 nucleotide sequence: TGTGCCAGCAGCCATCGCCGGGACGGCAGGGGTGTCAATGAGCAGTTCTTC. The chain links TRBV4-2 to TRBJ2-1; tentative D call: TRBD1 (6 bases). The CDR3 covers 17 residues. V was trimmed by 3 bases and J by 6 bases, leaving 21 bases between them. The germline V gene has CDR1 LGHNA and CDR2 YNFKEQ.